The 3 T cell receptor beta chains below were found in one sample sequenced in a study of metastatic and nonmetastatic thyroid tumors. TCRdb reprocessed the PCR reads using MiXCR. The repertoire holds tens of thousands of clones, with about 21% as singletons. All patients were untreated before thyroid surgery. The sample taken for sequencing was blood. Every receptor here comes from a female donor with papillary thyroid cancer or a benign thyroid nodule (not recorded which). Some clones in this sample may be carry-over from other donors' samples.

This clone has a handful of counts. Here the CDR3 reads CATSPGGTNTEAFF. CDR3 sequence (DNA): TGTGCCACCAGCCCGGGGGGGACGAACACTGAAGCTTTCTTT. The chain has TRBV15 and TRBJ1-1; maybe TRBD1 (5 bases). CDR3 length equals 14 residues. V dropped 5 bases and J dropped 1 base, with 11 bases sitting between them. Per the germline V gene, CDR1 is LNHNV and CDR2 is YYDKDF (reference sequence).

To note about this clone: A much bigger clone sits one base away, suggesting this may be a read error. This sequence joins TRBV9 and TRBJ1-3, with D uncertain. The CDR3 spans 14 residues. Germline-derived CDR1 and CDR2 are SGDLS and YYNGEE. This chain's CDR3 is CTSSEISAGNTIYF. The CDR3 DNA reads as TGTACCAGCAGCGAGATCTCGGCTGGAAACACCATATATTTT.

This clone was recorded a few times. The chain is built from TRBV19 and TRBJ1-2; 11 bases are a match to TRBD1. The CDR3 loop spans 14 amino acids. With 9 bases clipped from V and 3 bases from J, the junction kept 6 bases outside the gene matches. CDR1 and CDR2 (germline): LNHDA, SQIVND (reference sequence). The CDR3 reads CASSLGQGDYGYTF. CDR3 nucleotide sequence: TGTGCCAGCAGCTTGGGACAGGGGGACTATGGCTACACCTTC.